A selection of T cell receptor beta chains follows, all from one sample in a study of T cells after somatic rescue of genetic block. TCRdb's table, derived via immunoSEQ multiplex PCR, lists solely in-frame clones and lacks some. This sample has tens of thousands of clones, with about 87% found just once. Sequencing used peripheral blood mononuclear cells (PBMCs). The receptors here all came from a woman between 18 and 29 years old. Both conserved end residues are part of each CDR3. Each record gives: D gene, J gene, clone size, V gene, CDR3 protein, CDR3 DNA. A D gene is named only where the DNA matches it firmly. Some rows mark clone size as missing; the rest say once, few, many or name a class of expanded clone.

D: -; J: TRBJ1-1; size: -; V: TRBV7-8; CDR3: CASSLGQGTNTEAFF; DNA: TGTGCCAGCAGCTTAGGGCAGGGGACGAACACTGAAGCTTTCTTT
D: -; J: TRBJ1-1; size: -; V: TRBV4-2; CDR3: CASSQDPGSTEAFF; DNA: TGTGCCAGCAGCCAAGATCCGGGGAGCACTGAAGCTTTCTTT
D: TRBD1; J: TRBJ1-5; size: -; V: TRBV19; CDR3: CASSITGDLQPQHF; DNA: TGTGCCAGTAGTATCACAGGGGATCTTCAGCCCCAGCATTTT
D: -; J: TRBJ2-5; size: once; V: TRBV12-5; CDR3: CASGLVPRDQETQYF; DNA: TGTGCTAGTGGTTTGGTACCAAGGGATCAAGAGACCCAGTACTTC
D: -; J: TRBJ2-5; size: -; V: TRBV7-9; CDR3: CASSFSLGETQYF; DNA: TGTGCCAGCAGCTTCAGCCTGGGAGAGACCCAGTACTTC
D: -; J: TRBJ1-2; size: -; V: TRBV29-1; CDR3: CSVNSYGYTF; DNA: TGCAGCGTTAACTCATATGGCTACACCTTC
D: -; J: TRBJ2-1; size: -; V: TRBV30; CDR3: CAWGIRTGYYNEQFF; DNA: TGTGCCTGGGGTATCCGGACTGGTTACTACAATGAGCAGTTCTTC
D: -; J: TRBJ1-2; size: -; V: TRBV28; CDR3: CASSTSLSSYTF; DNA: TGTGCCAGCAGCACTTCTTTGTCCTCTTACACCTTC
D: -; J: TRBJ2-7; size: -; V: TRBV11-2; CDR3: CASSLWTRSAGYEQYF; DNA: TGTGCCAGCAGCTTATGGACTCGCTCCGCAGGGTACGAGCAGTACTTC
D: TRBD1; J: TRBJ1-5; size: -; V: TRBV28; CDR3: CASRDTGGANQPQHF; DNA: TGTGCCAGCAGAGATACAGGGGGCGCGAATCAGCCCCAGCATTTT
D: -; J: TRBJ2-6; size: -; V: TRBV4-3; CDR3: CASSQVTGHSSGANVLTF; DNA: TGCGCCAGCAGCCAAGTAACAGGCCACAGCTCTGGGGCCAACGTCCTGACTTTC